This TCR beta chain was documented in a study of shared clonotypes between healthy human individuals. The run depth of the assay was deep. Generated by immunoSEQ multiplex PCR, the TCRdb table keeps only in-frame clones and is missing some. The table lists 550,000 to 800,000 clones, less than 95% of them singletons. Trimming removed 4 bases from V and 9 bases from J; junction bases left unmatched: 15. CDR3 size: 15 residues. The germline V gene encodes CDR1 SGDLS and CDR2 YYNGEE. Sequenced sample: memory CD8+ T cells from PBMCs. Regarding subset: CD45RO+ cells pooled with CCR7-negative TemRA cells. The chain is built from TRBV9 and TRBJ2-5, with TRBD1 identical over 7 bases. The receptor comes from a man younger than 30 in good health. Some clones in this sample may be carry-over from other donors' samples. CDR3 sequence (DNA): TGTGCCAGCAGCCCCTCACAGGGGCCCGTGGAGGCCCAGTACTTC. Translating gives CASSPSQGPVEAQYF.